The 23 T cell receptor beta chains given below trace back to one sample, sequenced in a study of neurological immune-mediated disorders. TCRdb reanalysed the 5' RACE reads using MiXCR and keeps one entry per CDR3 protein. The sample contains 46,000 or so distinct CDR3 sequences, approximately 10% of which appear only once. Sequenced material: PBMCs. These TCRs come from a woman between 40 and 50 years old with HTLV-1-associated myelopathy (HAM/TSP).

The table lists this clonotype with many counts. The genes are TRBV28 and TRBJ1-5; D may be TRBD1 (6 bases). This CDR3 contains 15 residues. Germline V lookup: CDR1 MDHEN, CDR2 SYDVKM. The V and J ends lost 6 bases and 0 bases respectively, with 12 bases between them. The CDR3 spells CASRDSQYSNQPQHF. CDR3 DNA sequence: TGTGCCAGCAGGGACAGCCAGTATAGCAATCAGCCCCAGCATTTT.

This clonotype was counted ten times or more. The chain combines TRBV6-5 with TRBJ2-1, with D possibly being TRBD1 or TRBD2 (5 bases each). Per germline, CDR1 MNHEY and CDR2 SVGAGI. V was trimmed by 6 bases and J by 9 bases, leaving 12 bases between them. This CDR3 region has 12 residues. CDR3 sequence reads: CASSRGAGEQFF. DNA of the CDR3: TGTGCCAGCAGCCGAGGGGCGGGTGAGCAGTTCTTC.

Of note for this clonotype: Since a much larger clone is just one base distant, this may be a read error. The chain carries TRBV18 and TRBJ1-1, with D uncertain. Germline V gene sequence: CDR1 KGHSH, CDR2 LQKENI. This CDR3 contains 13 residues. CDR3 sequence: CASSPNGQREDFF. CDR3 DNA: TGTGCCAGCTCACCAAATGGGCAGAGAGAAGATTTCTTT.

V gene TRBV12-3 or TRBV12-4 combines with J gene TRBJ2-7, with D perhaps matching TRBD1 (5 bases). The CDR3 contains 17 residues. V gave up 3 bases and J gave up 5 bases, with 23 bases separating them. CDR3 in DNA: TGTGCCAGCAGTTTTAAGGTCATCGGGTCCCCAGGGAACGAGCAGTACTTC. Its protein is CASSFKVIGSPGNEQYF.

This clonotype showed up many times. The V and J genes are TRBV15 and TRBJ2-4, with 8 bases fitting TRBD2. Germline V lookup: CDR1 LNHNV, CDR2 YYDKDF (reference sequence). The CDR3 consists of 17 residues. The trim removed 3 bases at V and 7 bases at J, leaving 14 bases unmatched. The CDR3 sequence is CATSSIRSGEGWNIQYF. In nucleotides, the CDR3 is TGTGCCACCAGCAGTATACGTAGCGGGGAAGGGTGGAACATTCAGTACTTC.

In its sample, this clonotype was seen many times. The rearrangement joins TRBV5-1 to TRBJ2-2; 7 positions agree with TRBD2. This CDR3 is 14 amino acids long. V shed 5 bases and J 5 bases; nucleotides not matched to a gene: 6. Germline CDR1 and CDR2: SGHRS and YFSETQ. This chain's CDR3 is CASSYGGITGELFF. CDR3 coding DNA: TGCGCCAGCAGTTACGGGGGGATAACCGGGGAGCTGTTTTTT.

On this clonotype: With a much larger clone just one base away, this may be a read error. CDR3 protein: CASSLAGGSFTDKQYF. The CDR3, as DNA: TGTGCCAGCAGCTTAGCGGGGGGATCGTTCACAGATAAGCAGTATTTT. V usage is TRBV7-2 and J usage is TRBJ2-3; maybe TRBD2 (6 bases). CDR1 is SGHTA, CDR2 FQGNSA, per germline. The CDR3 runs to 16 residues.

Concerning this clonotype: A much more abundant neighbour one base away suggests this may be a read error. CDR3 sequence: CASSTVSGVNQTQHF. CDR3 DNA: TGTGCCAGCAGTACGGTTTCGGGGGTCAATCAGACCCAGCATTTT. The chain combines TRBV21-1 with TRBJ1-5; TRBD1, as called in the table, went unchecked against the DNA. TRBV21-1 has pseudogene status. The CDR3 loop spans 15 amino acids.

This clonotype has ten or more counts. This chain links TRBV5-1 with TRBJ2-2; 9 bases line up with TRBD2. The germline V gene encodes CDR1 SGHRS and CDR2 YFSETQ. The CDR3 loop spans 16 amino acids. The V and J ends lost 3 bases and 4 bases, in that order; junction bases with no gene match: 7. CDR3 sequence reads: CASSWGLADGTGELFF. DNA of the CDR3: TGCGCCAGCAGCTGGGGACTAGCAGACGGCACCGGGGAGCTGTTTTTT.

This clonotype occurred once. The chain is built from TRBV12-3 or TRBV12-4 and TRBJ2-6; 7 bases are shared with TRBD1. This CDR3 region has 16 residues. The trim removed 3 bases at V and 0 bases at J, leaving 2 bases unmatched. The chain's CDR3 is CASSFGDSSGANVLTF. CDR3 in DNA: TGTGCCAGCAGTTTTGGGGACAGCTCTGGGGCCAACGTCCTGACTTTC.

This clonotype was observed at least ten times. The V and J genes are TRBV15 and TRBJ2-3; D may correspond to TRBD1 or TRBD2 (5 bases each). Germline lookup yields CDR1 LNHNV and CDR2 YYDKDF (reference sequence). Trimming stripped 0 bases from V and 3 bases from J, with 13 bases between. The CDR3 is 16 residues long. The CDR3 spells CATSRDRGDRTDTQYF. In nucleotides, the CDR3 is TGTGCCACCAGCAGAGATCGAGGGGATCGAACAGATACGCAGTATTTT. Variable domain in full (rest from reference TRBV15 and TRBJ2-3): DAMVIQNPRYQVTQFGKPVTLSCSQTLNHNVMYWYQQKSSQAPKLLFHYYDKDFNNEADTPDNFQSRRPNTSFCFLDIRSPGLGDTAMYLCATSRDRGDRTDTQYFGPGTRLTVL.

This clonotype was recorded many times. The chain carries TRBV12-3 or TRBV12-4 and TRBJ2-7, with TRBD1 identical over 7 bases. The V segment lost 5 bases and the J segment 8 bases; nucleotides outside the gene matches: 9. CDR3 length: 13 amino acids. This chain's CDR3 is CASSLRQGRKQYF. CDR3 sequence (DNA): TGTGCCAGCAGTCTGAGACAGGGAAGGAAGCAGTACTTC.

This clonotype was seen at least ten times. The rearrangement links TRBV20-1 to TRBJ2-1, with D possibly matching TRBD1 (6 bases). Looked up from germline, CDR1 is DFQATT and CDR2 is SNEGSKA (reference sequence). This CDR3 comprises 14 residues. The V and J ends lost 5 bases and 1 base respectively, with 12 bases between them. CDR3 coding DNA: TGCAGTGCTCCTTACAGGGCTTCCTACAATGAGCAGTTCTTC. Translated: CSAPYRASYNEQFF.

This clonotype was detected ten times or more. This chain connects TRBV7-3 to TRBJ2-3; D may correspond to TRBD1 or TRBD2 (5 bases each). Trimming stripped 4 bases from V and 9 bases from J, with 11 bases between. Germline V gene sequence: CDR1 SGHTA, CDR2 FQGTGA. The CDR3 is 12 amino acids. As DNA, the CDR3 is TGTGCCAGCAGCTCGCCGGGGCAGACGCAGTATTTT. Translated, it gives CASSSPGQTQYF.

This clonotype showed up many times. This chain connects TRBV30 to TRBJ1-4; TRBD1 agrees at 7 bases. With 2 bases clipped from V and 6 bases from J, the junction kept 3 bases outside the gene matches. There are 13 residues in the CDR3. The germline CDR1 and CDR2 sequences are GTSNPN and SVGIG (reference sequence). CDR3 amino acids: CAWSNQGDEKLFF. CDR3 DNA sequence: TGTGCCTGGAGTAACCAGGGGGATGAAAAACTGTTTTTT.

Of note for this clonotype: Possible read error: a much larger clone is one base away. V is TRBV6-1 and J is TRBJ1-5; 10 positions agree with TRBD1. Germline V lookup: CDR1 MNHNS, CDR2 SASEGT. The CDR3 totals 23 residues. The CDR3 sequence: CSSRGQGIWRDKKTLYSNQPQHF. The CDR3 DNA follows: TGTTCCAGCAGGGGACAGGGGATCTGGCGGGACAAAAAGACTCTCTATAGCAATCAGCCCCAGCATTTT.

This clonotype is medium-sized. The chain carries TRBV5-1 and TRBJ1-5; 7 bases agree with TRBD1. Germline V gene data show CDR1 as SGHRS and CDR2 as YFSETQ. The CDR3 totals 15 residues. The ends lost 0 bases at V and 0 bases at J; junction bases unmatched: 0. CDR3 in DNA: TGCGCCAGCAGCTTGGCAGGGGGTAGCAATCAGCCCCAGCATTTT. Amino acids: CASSLAGGSNQPQHF.

This clonotype was observed many times. The rearrangement joins TRBV7-9 to TRBJ2-3; D might be TRBD1 or TRBD2, each matching 5 bases. With 3 bases removed from V and 4 bases from J, the gap between germline ends came to 17 bases. The CDR3 length is 16 residues. Per germline, CDR1 SEHNR and CDR2 FQNEAQ (reference sequence). The DNA of the CDR3 is TGTGCCAGCAGCTTCACCGGGACCCACGAACCAGATACGCAGTATTTT. It codes for CASSFTGTHEPDTQYF.

There are many counts of this clonotype. The chain is built from TRBV20-1 and TRBJ1-1, with 7 bases lining up with TRBD1. Germline V gene sequence: CDR1 DFQATT, CDR2 SNEGSKA (reference sequence). V trimming: 1 base; J trimming: 9 bases; junction bases outside the gene matches: 17. The CDR3 covers 16 residues. The CDR3 DNA is TGCAGTGCTAGAGGACGGAACAGGGGAATCGGGTCTCAAGCTTTCTTT. As protein: CSARGRNRGIGSQAFF.

The CDR3 loop reads CASSLDSSPLHF. DNA for the CDR3: TGTGCCAGCAGCTTAGACTCGTCACCCCTCCACTTT. This chain connects TRBV7-2 to TRBJ1-6; D is uncertain. Trimming left V 1 base short and J 10 bases short, with 5 bases between. This CDR3 comprises 12 residues. Germline V gives CDR1 SGHTA, CDR2 FQGNSA. The variable domain in full, with the rest retrieved from reference TRBV7-2 and TRBJ1-6, is GAGVSQSPSNKVTEKGKDVELRCDPISGHTALYWYRQSLGQGLEFLIYFQGNSAPDKSGLPSDRFSAERTGGSVSTLTIQRTQQEDSAVYLCASSLDSSPLHFGNGTRLTVT.

At least ten counts were recorded for this clonotype. The chain employs TRBV12-3 or TRBV12-4 and TRBJ2-3; 12 bases align to TRBD2. With V trimmed by 7 bases and J by 3 bases, 11 bases remained unmatched. The CDR3 loop spans 17 amino acids. For the CDR3, the DNA is TGTGCCAGCAATTTGGATCTAGCGGGGGGGCCGACAGATACGCAGTATTTT. It codes for CASNLDLAGGPTDTQYF.

This clonotype was counted at least ten times. Here the CDR3 reads CASSQEQPYNSPLHF. The CDR3 DNA follows: TGCGCCAGCAGCCAAGAGCAGCCCTATAATTCACCCCTCCACTTT. This chain connects TRBV4-1 to TRBJ1-6; D call uncertain. The ends were cut back, 0 bases at V and 2 bases at J, with 5 bases in the middle. CDR1 and CDR2 from the germline V gene are MGHRA and YSYEKL. This CDR3 has 15 residues.

This clonotype was counted ten times or more. This chain uses TRBV5-1 with TRBJ2-4; 8 bases are shared with TRBD2. The CDR3 runs to 15 residues. J gave up 8 bases and V 2 bases, and 9 bases lay outside the gene matches. In germline, CDR1 is SGHRS, CDR2 YFSETQ. CDR3 nucleotides: TGCGCCAGCAGCTTAGGAGCGGGGGCGTCCGACATTCAGTACTTC. It specifies CASSLGAGASDIQYF.